This TCR beta chain was profiled in a study of beta chain features in type 1 diabetes. Study-level findings and limits: There were fewer insertions and more deletions at the VDJ junctions of type 1 diabetes patients.

This clone has a handful of counts. The antigen remains unidentified. Trimming left V 3 bases short and J 8 bases short, with 10 bases between. CDR1 DFQATT and CDR2 SNEGSKA come from the germline V gene (reference sequence). The CDR3 loop spans 11 amino acids. cDNA synthesis used the whole RNA isolate, giving expressed TCRB sequences. TCRdb's table, derived via immunoSEQ multiplex PCR, lists solely in-frame clones and lacks some. The sample gives 400,000 to 550,000 clones, 10% to 12% of which show up once; approximately 0.045% is in the top ten. The chain uses TRBV20-1 and TRBJ1-1, with D unresolved. Sequencing input: naive CD4+ T cells from blood. This TCR was sampled from a woman younger than 30 in good health. CDR3 loop: CSARPVREAFF. The CDR3 DNA follows: TGCAGTGCTAGGCCCGTCAGAGAAGCTTTCTTT.